Each of the 20 T cell receptor beta chains below was sequenced from the same sample in a study of cytomegalovirus exposure and HLA in healthy donors. Amplification used 60 Vbeta primers and 13 Jbeta primers. Profiling relied on immunoSEQ multiplex PCR, and the TCRdb table lists in-frame clones only, not all of them. The table shows under 200,000 clones, with about 70% occurring only once. Sequences were obtained from PBMCs. The origin of the receptors is a woman aged 25 to 39 in good health and CMV-seronegative.

This rearrangement joins TRBV6-1 to TRBJ2-7; TRBD1 matches 7 bases. The CDR3 is 15 residues long. The ends lost 2 bases at V and 3 bases at J; junction bases unmatched: 7. The germline CDR1 and CDR2 sequences are MNHNS and SASEGT. The CDR3 loop reads CASSERRQGIYEQYF. The CDR3 nucleotides read TGTGCCAGCAGTGAACGACGACAGGGAATCTACGAGCAGTACTTC.

J is TRBJ2-7 and V is TRBV11-2, with TRBD2 identical over 7 bases. Germline CDR1 reads SGHAT; CDR2 reads FQNNGV. J lost 6 bases, V lost 3 bases, and 5 bases had no gene match. The CDR3 contains 13 residues. Here the CDR3 reads CASSLGGRGEQYF. In nucleotides, the CDR3 is TGTGCCAGCAGCTTGGGAGGGCGGGGCGAGCAGTACTTC.

V is TRBV15 and J is TRBJ1-6; D is uncertain. V was clipped by 4 bases and J by 10 bases, with 11 bases between them. This CDR3 spans 13 amino acids. CDR1 and CDR2 from the germline V gene are LNHNV and YYDKDF (reference sequence). CDR3 residues: CATSISGRSPLHF. In DNA, the CDR3 is TGTGCCACCAGCATTTCGGGGAGGTCACCCCTCCACTTT.

This chain uses TRBV2 with TRBJ1-2; 9 bases agree with TRBD1. V dropped 6 bases and J dropped 8; count of bases not matched to a gene: 10. CDR1 SNHLY and CDR2 FYNNEI come from the germline V gene. CDR3 size: 14 residues. As DNA, the CDR3 is TGTGCCAGCAGCGGGACAGGGTTCTGGCACGGCTACACCTTC. Translating gives CASSGTGFWHGYTF.

The chain carries TRBV19 and TRBJ2-5, with D tentatively TRBD1 (5 bases). CDR1 is LNHDA and CDR2 is SQIVND in the germline V gene (reference sequence). The CDR3 is made up of 15 amino acids. V lost 3 bases to trimming and J lost 6 bases, with 17 bases between them. The CDR3 is CASSISVRVGQTQYF. For the CDR3, the DNA is TGTGCCAGTAGTATTTCCGTCAGGGTCGGACAGACCCAGTACTTC.

This clone was observed a single time. This chain connects TRBV7-8 to TRBJ2-6, with D maybe TRBD1 (5 bases). Trimming removed 4 bases from V and 0 bases from J, with 16 bases in between. Germline values: CDR1 SGHVS, CDR2 FQNEAQ. This CDR3 contains 18 residues. CDR3 loop: CASSSPPDRSSGANVLTF. The DNA of the CDR3 is TGTGCCAGCAGCTCACCACCCGACAGATCCTCTGGGGCCAACGTCCTGACTTTC.

This clone was detected a few times. The V call is TRBV5-6, the J call TRBJ2-7, with a weak D call TRBD2 (7 bases). Trimming stripped 4 bases from V and 2 bases from J, with 16 bases between. The CDR3 totals 15 residues. The germline CDR1 and CDR2 sequences are SGHDT and YYEEEE. The CDR3 here is CASSKYRGATYEQYF. The CDR3 nucleotides are TGTGCCAGCAGCAAATATCGGGGGGCAACCTACGAGCAGTACTTC.

The chain links TRBV6-1 to TRBJ1-4; TRBD1 is a possible D gene (5 bases). Germline V gene data show CDR1 as MNHNS and CDR2 as SASEGT. The CDR3 covers 14 residues. Trimming stripped 6 bases from V and 6 bases from J, with 14 bases between. This CDR3 reads CASRVQAGDEKLFF. CDR3 sequence (DNA): TGTGCCAGCAGAGTACAGGCGGGAGATGAAAAACTGTTTTTT.

The count of this clone is one. V is TRBV5-1 and J is TRBJ1-2; no reliable D call. Germline CDR1 SGHRS, CDR2 YFSETQ. Trimming left V 4 bases short and J 7 bases short, with 11 bases between. CDR3 size: 12 residues. The CDR3 DNA reads as TGCGCCAGCAGCCCACGCGGCCTTGGCTACACCTTC. This sequence encodes CASSPRGLGYTF. The full variable domain, in which reference TRBV5-1 and TRBJ1-2 provide the parts outside the CDR3, is KAGVTQTPRYLIKTRGQQVTLSCSPISGHRSVSWYQQTPGQGLQFLFEYFSETQRNKGNFPGRFSGRQFSNSRSEMNVSTLELGDSALYLCASSPRGLGYTFGSGTRLTVV.

The chain is built from TRBV6-5 and TRBJ2-2; a possible D gene is TRBD1 (5 bases). This CDR3 is 15 amino acids long. CDR1 and CDR2 (germline): MNHEY, SVGAGI. Trimming cost V 4 bases and J 0 bases, with 9 bases left between them. CDR3: CASSWGGANTGELFF. As DNA, the CDR3 is TGTGCCAGCAGTTGGGGCGGAGCGAACACCGGGGAGCTGTTTTTT.

The genes are TRBV4-2 and TRBJ2-6; 7 bases agree with TRBD2. This CDR3 has 16 amino acids. Trimming at V came to 0 bases and at J to 3 bases, leaving 2 bases not matched to a gene. The germline V gene has CDR1 LGHNA and CDR2 YNFKEQ. In DNA, the CDR3 is TGTGCCAGCAGCCAAGAGGGAGGGCGTGGGGCCAACGTCCTGACTTTC. Protein sequence: CASSQEGGRGANVLTF.

The CDR3 sequence: CASSPRTSGGHEQFF. The CDR3 DNA sequence: TGTGCCAGCAGCCCAAGGACTAGCGGGGGCCATGAGCAGTTCTTC. The chain is built from TRBV6-4 and TRBJ2-1, with 13 positions matching TRBD2. Germline CDR1 reads MRHNA; CDR2 reads SNTAGT. This CDR3 is built from 15 residues. Trimming cost V 6 bases and J 8 bases; bases outside gene matches: 7.

The chain couples TRBV29-1 to TRBJ1-2; D ambiguous. Trimming removed 5 bases from V and 7 bases from J, with 20 bases in between. The CDR3 length is 14 residues. CDR1 is SQVTM and CDR2 is ANQGSEA in the germline V gene. For the CDR3, the DNA is TGCAGCGTTCGACCCCTACGGAGGGAAGCTGGCTACACCTTC. It is translated as CSVRPLRREAGYTF. Full variable domain (outside the CDR3, taken from reference TRBV29-1 and TRBJ1-2): SAVISQKPSRDICQRGTSLTIQCQVDSQVTMMFWYRQQPGQSLTLIATANQGSEATYESGFVIDKFPISRPNLTFSTLTVSNMSPEDSSIYLCSVRPLRREAGYTFGSGTRLTVV.

The rearrangement links TRBV4-1 to TRBJ1-4; the match to TRBD1 covers 7 bases. This CDR3 spans 14 amino acids. Per the germline V gene, CDR1 is MGHRA and CDR2 is YSYEKL. With V trimmed by 4 bases and J by 5 bases, 4 bases remained unmatched. The CDR3 loop is CASSPGQQNEKLFF. The CDR3 DNA reads TGCGCCAGCAGCCCGGGACAGCAAAATGAAAAACTGTTTTTT.

This clone has more than one count but fewer than ten. V gene TRBV7-2 combines with J gene TRBJ2-4; 7 nucleotides agree with TRBD2. V dropped 7 bases and J dropped 0; count of bases not matched to a gene: 12. There are 17 residues in the CDR3. Germline V gives CDR1 SGHTA, CDR2 FQGNSA. The CDR3 coding sequence is TGTGCCAGCACCCTCCTAGCTAGCGGCCCAGCCAAAAACATTCAGTACTTC. Translating gives CASTLLASGPAKNIQYF. Drawing the rest from reference TRBV7-2 and TRBJ2-4, the complete variable domain is GAGVSQSPSNKVTEKGKDVELRCDPISGHTALYWYRQSLGQGLEFLIYFQGNSAPDKSGLPSDRFSAERTGGSVSTLTIQRTQQEDSAVYLCASTLLASGPAKNIQYFGAGTRLSVL.

The V call is TRBV9, the J call TRBJ2-7, with 10 bases fitting TRBD2. CDR1 SGDLS and CDR2 YYNGEE come from the germline V gene. Losses at the gene ends were 2 bases for V and 7 bases for J; bases not matched to a gene: 6. The CDR3 contains 14 residues. CDR3 sequence (DNA): TGTGCCAGCAGCGTGGCTCTAGCGGGGGATGAGCAGTACTTC. Translation: CASSVALAGDEQYF. The full variable domain, its missing parts supplied by reference TRBV9 and TRBJ2-7, is DSGVTQTPKHLITATGQRVTLRCSPRSGDLSVYWYQQSLDQGLQFLIQYYNGEERAKGNILERFSAQQFPDLHSELNLSSLELGDSALYFCASSVALAGDEQYFGPGTRLTVT.

This clone was counted once. The chain recombines TRBV5-1 with TRBJ2-3, with D possibly matching TRBD1 (6 bases). Germline V gene data show CDR1 as SGHRS and CDR2 as YFSETQ. Deletions cut 2 bases from V and 5 bases from J, with 12 bases between. The CDR3 spans 14 residues. Here the CDR3 DNA reads TGCGCCAGCAGCTTACAGGGAGAACAAGATACGCAGTATTTT. Translation: CASSLQGEQDTQYF.

This clone came up a few times. J is TRBJ2-7 and V is TRBV11-3; D may be TRBD2 (7 bases). V dropped 5 bases and J dropped 4 bases, with 9 bases sitting between them. The germline gives CDR1 SGHNT, CDR2 YENEEA. The CDR3 is made up of 12 amino acids. CDR3 DNA: TGTGCCAGCAGCAGGGGGGGGTACGAGCAGTACTTC. Protein: CASSRGGYEQYF.

The chain is built from TRBV19 and TRBJ2-7; 11 bases are shared with TRBD2. The CDR3 runs 15 residues. Trimming took 2 bases from V and 1 from J; bases not matched to a gene: 1. Per germline, CDR1 LNHDA and CDR2 SQIVND (reference sequence). CDR3 region: CASSITSGSSYEQYF. CDR3 in DNA: TGTGCCAGTAGTATAACTAGCGGGAGTTCCTACGAGCAGTACTTC.

The chain is built from TRBV19 and TRBJ2-7; tentative D call: TRBD2 (6 bases). This CDR3 contains 13 residues. In germline, CDR1 is LNHDA, CDR2 SQIVND (reference sequence). The germline V and J ends were trimmed by 7 bases and 5 bases, with 15 bases remaining between them. The CDR3: CASTSGGPDEQYF. The CDR3 DNA reads as TGTGCCAGTACATCAGGAGGGCCCGACGAGCAGTACTTC. The full variable domain, its missing parts supplied by reference TRBV19 and TRBJ2-7, is DGGITQSPKYLFRKEGQNVTLSCEQNLNHDAMYWYRQDPGQGLRLIYYSQIVNDFQKGDIAEGYSVSREKKESFPLTVTSAQKNPTAFYLCASTSGGPDEQYFGPGTRLTVT.